This TCR beta chain was documented in a study of a mutant IDH1 vaccine in newly diagnosed glioma. Study background: Commencement of vaccination occurred 4-6 weeks following radiotherapy alone, or concurrently with temozolomide cycles. Visit V12 was conducted at week 35 as the safety follow-up. Visit V13 came later, at week 47.

Sequenced by immunoSEQ multiplex PCR; TCRdb stores in-frame clones only, minus some. The sample carries around 32,000 clones, about four fifths recorded once. Turning to this clone: Its antigen is undetermined.

V was pared by 4 bases and J by 0 bases, with 7 bases between. Germline assignment: CDR1 SNHLY and CDR2 FYNNEI. CDR3 length: 14 amino acids. Time point: week 35, safety follow-up. Each vaccine dose was 300 ug of mutant IDH1 20-mer peptide, with topical imiquimod. The V call is TRBV2, the J call TRBJ1-3; D is ambiguous. The material was PBMCs, obtained from a glioma patient whose treatment included an IDH1 peptide vaccine. This receptor was obtained from a man aged 40-49 years with glioma. Some clones in this sample may be carry-over from other donors' samples. DNA for the CDR3: TGTGCCAGCAGTGCGATTAGCTCTGGAAACACCATATATTTT. It yields the protein CASSAISSGNTIYF.